This passage covers 23 T cell receptor beta chains from one sample sequenced in a study of post-analysis software for immune sequencing data. Overall study results and limits: TRBV5-6, TRBV5-1 and TRBV20-1 belonged to a set of about five TRBV segments that were more frequent in patients than controls.

Unique molecular identifiers featured in each of the TCR beta cDNA libraries. Using its own MiXCR run on the PCR reads, TCRdb lists one record per CDR3 protein. This repertoire shows fewer than 850,000 distinct CDR3 sequences, 25% to 30% found once; its top ten account for 0.55% to 0.65%. For these receptors, no antigen is known. What was sequenced was blood. These receptors were collected from a girl between 5 and 17 years old with multiple sclerosis.

This clonotype was picked up a small number of times. The rearrangement uses TRBV29-1 and TRBJ2-7; the match to TRBD2 covers 8 bases. Germline V gene lookup returns CDR1 SQVTM and CDR2 ANQGSEA. This CDR3 is 19 amino acids long. V trimming: 0 bases; J trimming: 0 bases; junction bases outside the gene matches: 16. In DNA, the CDR3 is TGCAGCGTTGAAGATCGTCCCCGGGGGGGGCTCATTACCTCCTACGAGCAGTACTTC. The encoded protein is CSVEDRPRGGLITSYEQYF.

Only one count was recorded for this clonotype. CDR3 DNA sequence: TGCGCCAGCAGCTTGGACCCACGGCGGGACAGTTTTCCGGGGCGAGAGACCCAGTACTTC. This translates into CASSLDPRRDSFPGRETQYF. The chain is built from TRBV5-1 and TRBJ2-5, with D possibly matching TRBD1 (7 bases). The germline CDR1 and CDR2 sequences are SGHRS and YFSETQ. V dropped 0 bases and J dropped 4 bases, with 28 bases sitting between them. This CDR3 comprises 20 residues. Complete variable domain (other parts from reference TRBV5-1 and TRBJ2-5): KAGVTQTPRYLIKTRGQQVTLSCSPISGHRSVSWYQQTPGQGLQFLFEYFSETQRNKGNFPGRFSGRQFSNSRSEMNVSTLELGDSALYLCASSLDPRRDSFPGRETQYFGPGTRLLVL.

The chain links TRBV20-1 to TRBJ1-6; D is unclear. This CDR3 spans 11 amino acids. V was cut by 2 bases and J by 14 bases, with 10 bases left in between. Germline assignment: CDR1 DFQATT and CDR2 SNEGSKA (reference sequence). Here the CDR3 DNA reads TGCAGTGCTAGACGGCAATTGTCCCTCCACTTT. This translates into CSARRQLSLHF.

V and J are TRBV5-5 and TRBJ2-5; D remains unclear. The CDR3 contains 15 residues. Trimming took off 1 base at V and 6 bases at J, with 16 bases between the two ends. CDR1 and CDR2 from the germline V gene are SGHKS and YYEKEE (reference sequence). CDR3 sequence (DNA): TGTGCCAGCAGCTTGTTCGAGGCAGGAGAAAAGACCCAGTACTTC. Encoded protein: CASSLFEAGEKTQYF.

This clonotype has at least ten counts. One end of the junction fails to match germline, which may point to a read error. V is TRBV3-1 and J is TRBJ1-2, with D perhaps matching TRBD1 (5 bases). Germline values: CDR1 LGHDT, CDR2 YNNKEL (reference sequence). This CDR3 region has 13 residues. The chain's CDR3 is CASSQGTVYGYTF. CDR3 bases: TGTGCCAGCAGTCAAGGGACGGTTTATGGCTACACCTTC.

In regard to this clonotype: This may be a read error: a much more frequent sequence differs by one nucleotide. J is TRBJ2-5 and V is TRBV9; D might be TRBD1 or TRBD2, each matching 5 bases. Germline V gene data show CDR1 as SGDLS and CDR2 as YYNGEE. The CDR3 loop spans 15 amino acids. V lost 5 bases and J 11 bases, leaving 25 bases between the germline ends. This CDR3 is CASSEGLVNTNEQYF. The CDR3 region has the DNA TGTGCCAGCAGTGAGGGGCTAGTGAACACGAATGAGCAGTACTTC.

V usage is TRBV7-9 and J usage is TRBJ1-2, with D perhaps matching TRBD1 (5 bases). Between the trimmed V and J ends, which lost 1 base and 3 bases, there was a span of 6 bases. CDR3 size: 13 residues. From germline, CDR1 is SEHNR and CDR2 FQNEAQ (reference sequence). CDR3 in amino acids: CASSLEQDYGYTF. The CDR3 region has the DNA TGTGCCAGCAGCTTAGAACAGGACTATGGCTACACCTTC.

The sample holds a few counts of this clonotype. The CDR3 loop reads CASVQGPGETQYF. DNA of the CDR3: TGTGCCAGCGTTCAAGGACCGGGGGAGACCCAGTACTTC. The genes are TRBV7-2 and TRBJ2-5; possible D gene TRBD2, 5 bases. The CDR3 has 13 amino acids. The germline V and J ends were trimmed by 8 bases and 5 bases, with 15 bases remaining between them. Looked up from germline, CDR1 is SGHTA and CDR2 is FQGNSA.

This sequence joins TRBV12-3 or TRBV12-4 and TRBJ2-1; maybe TRBD2 (6 bases). The V end lost 4 bases, the J end lost 12 bases, and 19 bases lay between the germline ends. The length of the CDR3 is 14 residues. The CDR3 DNA reads TGTGCCAGCAGTTCGCCCGGGAGTCTTGGGGGGCAGTTCTTC. Its protein product is CASSSPGSLGGQFF.

The chain links TRBV6-6 to TRBJ2-1, with D possibly being TRBD2 (6 bases). CDR3 size: 18 residues. Deletions cut 0 bases from V and 2 bases from J, with 17 bases between. Germline lookup yields CDR1 MNHNY and CDR2 SVGAGI (reference sequence). In nucleotides, the CDR3 is TGTGCCAGCAGTTACTCCCCCCCTGCGGGGATGCCCTACAATGAGCAGTTCTTC. Translated: CASSYSPPAGMPYNEQFF.

In this sample, this clonotype turned up a few times. The CDR3 spells CASRSDRGRVLDTQYF. In nucleotides, the CDR3 is TGTGCCAGCAGATCCGACAGGGGGCGAGTCTTGGATACGCAGTATTTT. This chain uses TRBV6-5 with TRBJ2-3; TRBD1 matches at 10 bases. With 6 bases clipped from V and 6 bases from J, the junction kept 12 bases outside the gene matches. The germline V gene has CDR1 MNHEY and CDR2 SVGAGI. The CDR3 length is 16 residues.

This clonotype was seen a handful of times. The chain employs TRBV14 and TRBJ1-2; D unresolved. The CDR3 has 14 amino acids. V lost 0 bases, J lost 4 bases, and 9 bases lay in between. Germline lookup yields CDR1 SGHDN and CDR2 FVKESK. The CDR3 sequence is CASSQDDTLYGYTF. In nucleotides, the CDR3 is TGTGCCAGCAGCCAAGATGACACGCTCTATGGCTACACCTTC.

The chain is built from TRBV20-1 and TRBJ2-3; weak D call: TRBD2 (6 bases). Germline CDR1 reads DFQATT; CDR2 reads SNEGSKA (reference sequence). Trimming cost V 4 bases and J 0 bases, with 20 bases left between them. The length of the CDR3 is 17 residues. Here the CDR3 reads CSATDPGGSSSTDTQYF. In DNA form, the CDR3 reads TGCAGTGCTACAGACCCCGGAGGGTCCTCCAGCACAGATACGCAGTATTTT.

The chain joins TRBV6-6 to TRBJ2-3, with TRBD2 identical over 7 bases. The V gene end was trimmed by 7 bases and the J gene end by 2 bases; junction bases not matched to a gene: 9. The CDR3 has 15 amino acids. The germline V gene has CDR1 MNHNY and CDR2 SVGAGI (reference sequence). The CDR3 DNA sequence: TGTGCCAGCATCCCGGGAGGCAGGGACACAGATACGCAGTATTTT. Its translation is CASIPGGRDTDTQYF.

The chain carries TRBV11-1 and TRBJ1-1; unclear D gene. The CDR3 contains 15 residues. Germline assignment: CDR1 SGHAT and CDR2 FQDESV (reference sequence). V lost 5 bases, J lost 3 bases, and 16 bases lay in between. CDR3: CASSPWDRWDTEAFF. The CDR3 DNA reads as TGTGCCAGCAGCCCCTGGGATCGGTGGGACACTGAAGCTTTCTTT.

This clonotype was seen only a few times. The rearrangement uses TRBV29-1 and TRBJ2-6, with D unresolved. Germline V gene data show CDR1 as SQVTM and CDR2 as ANQGSEA. The CDR3 consists of 15 residues. Trimming took off 0 bases at V and 2 bases at J, with 8 bases between the two ends. CDR3 loop: CSVEDRATGANVLTF. DNA for the CDR3: TGCAGCGTTGAAGATCGGGCAACTGGGGCCAACGTCCTGACTTTC.

In DNA, the CDR3 is TGTGCCAGCAGCTCGGACAGGGGGCGCGGCAGCAATCAGCCCCAGCATTTT. Translating gives CASSSDRGRGSNQPQHF. The V gene is TRBV6-1, the J gene TRBJ1-5, with 11 bases matching TRBD1. The V segment lost 6 bases and the J segment 1 base; nucleotides outside the gene matches: 8. Germline CDR1 reads MNHNS; CDR2 reads SASEGT. CDR3 length: 17 residues.

The chain carries TRBV3-1 and TRBJ2-5, with D perhaps assigned TRBD1 or TRBD2 (5 bases each). In germline, CDR1 is LGHDT, CDR2 YNNKEL (reference sequence). The CDR3 runs to 14 residues. Trimming took 4 bases from V and 11 from J, leaving 20 bases between them. CDR3 loop: CASSPSGTSEAQYF. CDR3 bases: TGTGCCAGCAGCCCATCCGGGACCAGCGAAGCGCAGTACTTC.

To note about this clonotype: The junction and the germline gene differ at one end; a read error may be behind it. This CDR3 is CASSLGIRAGRRGNGQFF. CDR3 nucleotides: TGTGCCAGCAGCTTAGGAATCCGGGCAGGGAGGAGAGGGAATGGGCAGTTCTTC. The chain carries TRBV7-2 and TRBJ2-1, with a tentative D call TRBD2 (6 bases). Germline V gene sequence: CDR1 SGHTA, CDR2 FQGNSA. The CDR3 covers 18 residues.

This clonotype has more than one count but fewer than ten. The chain joins TRBV12-3 or TRBV12-4 to TRBJ2-1; D possibly matches TRBD1 or TRBD2 (5 bases each). The V end was cut by 4 bases, the J end by 6 bases, with 19 bases between. This CDR3 spans 16 amino acids. The CDR3 DNA follows: TGTGCCAGCAGTTCCCCGGAGGCAGGGTGGGCCAATGAGCAGTTCTTC. Protein sequence: CASSSPEAGWANEQFF.

The chain employs TRBV9 and TRBJ1-1; 7 positions match TRBD1. Trimming at V came to 3 bases and at J to 4 bases, leaving 3 bases not matched to a gene. The CDR3 contains 13 residues. Germline V gene sequence: CDR1 SGDLS, CDR2 YYNGEE. Here the CDR3 DNA reads TGTGCCAGCAGCGGAGGGGGCGTCACTGAAGCTTTCTTT. Encoded protein: CASSGGGVTEAFF.

The rearrangement links TRBV29-1 to TRBJ2-1; 7 bases match TRBD2. The CDR3 has 14 amino acids. Germline CDR1 SQVTM, CDR2 ANQGSEA. The trim removed 6 bases at V and 7 bases at J, leaving 12 bases unmatched. The CDR3: CSVLSGATRNEQFF. In DNA form, the CDR3 reads TGCAGCGTGTTAAGCGGGGCGACCCGAAATGAGCAGTTCTTC.

V gene TRBV20-1 combines with J gene TRBJ2-4; D call uncertain. The end of the DNA aligns better with TRBJ2-7, so the J call may be wrong. CDR3 length: 12 residues. Germline V gene sequence: CDR1 DFQATT, CDR2 SNEGSKA (reference sequence). The CDR3 reads CSAQARSYEQYF. CDR3 nucleotides: TGCAGTGCCCAGGCTCGGTCCTACGAGCAGTACTTC.